The clone carrying this TCR beta chain was detected once. The antigen remains unidentified. The data were obtained in a study of shared clonotypes between healthy human individuals. At the level of the study: Donors consisted of a couple of women and a few men between 18 and 49. General observations from the study: The four-donor shared clonotypes exceeded non-shared clonotypes in generation probability, with non-shared ones scoring lower.

The method was immunoSEQ multiplex PCR; TCRdb's version includes in-frame clones alone and lacks a portion of them. The table has 1 million to 1.3 million clones, 75% to 80% seen once; the top ten hold roughly 0.61%. CDR3 length: 14 amino acids. The germline V and J ends were trimmed by 2 bases and 6 bases, with 14 bases remaining between them. The source material was memory CD4+ T cells from PBMCs. Specified subset: CD45RA-negative fraction. The chain has TRBV23-1 and TRBJ2-7; no clear D. TRBV23-1 is sorted into the ORF group, with uncertain function. The clonotype was recovered from a man between 18 and 35 years old in good health. Some clones in this sample may be carry-over from other donors' samples. The CDR3 nucleotides are TGCGCCAGCAGTCAACGGCTTTTTGCCCCCGAGCAGTACTTC. This sequence encodes CASSQRLFAPEQYF.